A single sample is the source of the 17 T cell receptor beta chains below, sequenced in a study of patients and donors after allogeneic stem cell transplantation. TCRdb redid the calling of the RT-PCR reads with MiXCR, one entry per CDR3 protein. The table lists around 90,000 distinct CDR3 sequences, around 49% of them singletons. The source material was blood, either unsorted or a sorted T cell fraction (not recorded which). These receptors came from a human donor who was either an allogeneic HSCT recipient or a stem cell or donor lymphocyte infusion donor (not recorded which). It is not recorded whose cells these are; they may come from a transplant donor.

CDR3 in DNA: TGTGCCAGCAGCTTTTCGGACAGGGGGGACGGCTACACCTTC. As protein: CASSFSDRGDGYTF. The chain uses TRBV5-6 and TRBJ1-2; 10 positions agree with TRBD1. The CDR3 sequence is 14 residues long. Losses at the gene ends were 2 bases for V and 8 bases for J; bases not matched to a gene: 6. CDR1 is SGHDT and CDR2 is YYEEEE in the germline V gene. The full variable domain, in which reference TRBV5-6 and TRBJ1-2 provide the parts outside the CDR3, is DAGVTQSPTHLIKTRGQQVTLRCSPKSGHDTVSWYQQALGQGPQFIFQYYEEEERQRGNFPDRFSGHQFPNYSSELNVNALLLGDSALYLCASSFSDRGDGYTFGSGTRLTVV.

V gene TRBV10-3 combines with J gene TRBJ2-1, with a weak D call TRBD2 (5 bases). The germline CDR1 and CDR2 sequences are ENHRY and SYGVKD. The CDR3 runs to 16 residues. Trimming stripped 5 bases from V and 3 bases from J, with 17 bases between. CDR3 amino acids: CAISYSGSGYYNEQFF. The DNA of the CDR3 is TGTGCCATCAGTTACTCGGGGTCAGGCTACTACAATGAGCAGTTCTTC.

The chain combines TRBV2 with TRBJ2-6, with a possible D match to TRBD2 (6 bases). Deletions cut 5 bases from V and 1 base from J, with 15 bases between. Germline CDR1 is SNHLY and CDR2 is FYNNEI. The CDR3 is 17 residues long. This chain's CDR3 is CASSFGLGRSGANVLTF. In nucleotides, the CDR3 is TGTGCCAGCAGTTTTGGACTCGGGAGATCTGGGGCCAACGTCCTGACTTTC. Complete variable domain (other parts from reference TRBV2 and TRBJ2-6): EPEVTQTPSHQVTQMGQEVILRCVPISNHLYFYWYRQILGQKVEFLVSFYNNEISEKSEIFDDQFSVERPDGSNFTLKIRSTKLEDSAMYFCASSFGLGRSGANVLTFGAGSRLTVL.

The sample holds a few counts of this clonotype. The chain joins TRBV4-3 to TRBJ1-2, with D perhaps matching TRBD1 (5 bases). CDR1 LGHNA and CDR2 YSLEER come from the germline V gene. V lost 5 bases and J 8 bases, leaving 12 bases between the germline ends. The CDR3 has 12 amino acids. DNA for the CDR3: TGCGCCAGCAGCGTAGGGGTGGGAGGCTACACCTTC. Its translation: CASSVGVGGYTF.

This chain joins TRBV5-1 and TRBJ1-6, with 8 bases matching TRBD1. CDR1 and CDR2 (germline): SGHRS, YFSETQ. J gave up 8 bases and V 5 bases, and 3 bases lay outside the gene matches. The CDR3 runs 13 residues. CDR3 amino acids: CASRQGADSPLHF. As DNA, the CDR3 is TGCGCCAGCAGGCAGGGGGCGGATTCACCCCTCCACTTT.

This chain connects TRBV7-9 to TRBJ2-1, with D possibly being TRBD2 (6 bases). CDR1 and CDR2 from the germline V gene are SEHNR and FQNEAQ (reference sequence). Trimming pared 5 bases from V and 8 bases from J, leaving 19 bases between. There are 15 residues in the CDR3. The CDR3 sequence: CASSQAPDYYDEQFF. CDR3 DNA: TGTGCCAGCAGCCAAGCACCGGACTATTACGATGAGCAGTTCTTC.

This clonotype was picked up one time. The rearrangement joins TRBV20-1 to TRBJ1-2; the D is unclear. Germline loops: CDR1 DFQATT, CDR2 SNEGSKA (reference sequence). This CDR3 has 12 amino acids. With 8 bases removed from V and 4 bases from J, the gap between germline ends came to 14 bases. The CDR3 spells CSIVGLTYGYTF. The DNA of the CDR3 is TGCAGTATTGTCGGTCTAACCTATGGCTACACCTTC.

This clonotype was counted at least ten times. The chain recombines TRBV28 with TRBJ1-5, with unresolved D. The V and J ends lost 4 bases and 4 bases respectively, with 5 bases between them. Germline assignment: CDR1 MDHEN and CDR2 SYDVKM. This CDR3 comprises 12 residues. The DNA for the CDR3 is TGTGCCAGCAGTTCGGGAAATCAGCCCCAGCATTTT. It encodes CASSSGNQPQHF. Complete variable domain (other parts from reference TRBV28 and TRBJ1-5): DVKVTQSSRYLVKRTGEKVFLECVQDMDHENMFWYRQDPGLGLRLIYFSYDVKMKEKGDIPEGYSVSREKKERFSLILESASTNQTSMYLCASSSGNQPQHFGDGTRLSIL.

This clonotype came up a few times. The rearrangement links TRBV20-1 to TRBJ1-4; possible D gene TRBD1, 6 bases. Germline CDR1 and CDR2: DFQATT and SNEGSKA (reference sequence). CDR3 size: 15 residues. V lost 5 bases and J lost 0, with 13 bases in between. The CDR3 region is CSAVHGGATNEKLFF. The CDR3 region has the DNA TGCAGTGCTGTACATGGGGGCGCAACTAATGAAAAACTGTTTTTT.

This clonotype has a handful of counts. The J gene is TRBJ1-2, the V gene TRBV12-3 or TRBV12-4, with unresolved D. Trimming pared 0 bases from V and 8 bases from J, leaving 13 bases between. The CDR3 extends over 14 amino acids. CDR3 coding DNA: TGTGCCAGCAGTTTAGCGATGACGGAGAGGGGCTACACCTTC. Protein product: CASSLAMTERGYTF.

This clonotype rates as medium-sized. DNA for the CDR3: TGTGCCAGCAGCCGGATGACTAGGGATTCCTACGAGCAGTACTTC. Translating it yields CASSRMTRDSYEQYF. The chain combines TRBV6-2 or TRBV6-3 with TRBJ2-7; tentative D call: TRBD2 (6 bases). CDR3 length: 15 residues. Trimming removed 6 bases at V and 1 base at J, with 16 bases between. Germline CDR1 MNHEY, CDR2 SVGEGT.

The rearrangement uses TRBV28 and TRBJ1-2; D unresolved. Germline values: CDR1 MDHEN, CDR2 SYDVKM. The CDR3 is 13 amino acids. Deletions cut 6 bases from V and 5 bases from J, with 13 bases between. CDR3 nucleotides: TGTGCCAGCAGCCCCGTTTGGGAGTATGGCTACACCTTC. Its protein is CASSPVWEYGYTF.

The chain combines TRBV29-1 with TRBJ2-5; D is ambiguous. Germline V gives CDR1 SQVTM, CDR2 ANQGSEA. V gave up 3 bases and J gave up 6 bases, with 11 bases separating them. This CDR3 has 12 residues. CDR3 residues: CSVEELPKTQYF. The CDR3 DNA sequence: TGCAGCGTTGAGGAGCTCCCTAAGACCCAGTACTTC.

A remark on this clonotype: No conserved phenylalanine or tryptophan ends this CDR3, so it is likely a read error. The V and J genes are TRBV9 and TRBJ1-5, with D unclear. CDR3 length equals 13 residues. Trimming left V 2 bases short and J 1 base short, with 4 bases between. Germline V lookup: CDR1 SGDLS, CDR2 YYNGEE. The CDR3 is CASSVHSNQPQHL. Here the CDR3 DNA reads TGTGCCAGCAGCGTTCACAGCAATCAGCCCCAGCATTTG.

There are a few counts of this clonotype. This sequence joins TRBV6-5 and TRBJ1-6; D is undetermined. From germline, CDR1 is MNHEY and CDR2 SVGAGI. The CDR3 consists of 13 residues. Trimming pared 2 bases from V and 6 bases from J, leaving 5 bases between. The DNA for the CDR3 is TGTGCCAGCAGTTACACCGTTAATTCACCCCTCCACTTT. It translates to CASSYTVNSPLHF.

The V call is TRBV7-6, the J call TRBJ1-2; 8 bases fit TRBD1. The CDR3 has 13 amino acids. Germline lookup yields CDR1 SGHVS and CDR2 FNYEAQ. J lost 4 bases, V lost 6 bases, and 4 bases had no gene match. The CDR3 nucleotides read TGTGCCAGCAGTTGGACAGGGACCTATGGCTACACCTTC. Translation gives CASSWTGTYGYTF.

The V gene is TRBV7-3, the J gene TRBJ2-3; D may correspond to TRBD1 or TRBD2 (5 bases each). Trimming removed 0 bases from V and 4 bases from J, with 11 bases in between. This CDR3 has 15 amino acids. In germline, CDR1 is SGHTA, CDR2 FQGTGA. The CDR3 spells CASSLTGDRPDTQYF. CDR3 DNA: TGTGCCAGCAGCTTAACTGGGGACCGACCAGATACGCAGTATTTT.